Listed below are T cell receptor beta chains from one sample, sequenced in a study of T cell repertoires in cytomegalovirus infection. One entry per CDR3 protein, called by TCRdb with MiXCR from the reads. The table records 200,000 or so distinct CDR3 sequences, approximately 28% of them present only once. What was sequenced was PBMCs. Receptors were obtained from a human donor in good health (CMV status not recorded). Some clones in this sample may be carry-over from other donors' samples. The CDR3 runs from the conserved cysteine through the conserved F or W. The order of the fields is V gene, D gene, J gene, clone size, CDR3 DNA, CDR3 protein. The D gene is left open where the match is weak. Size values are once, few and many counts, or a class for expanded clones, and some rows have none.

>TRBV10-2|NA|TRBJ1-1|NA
TGCGCCAGCAGTGACCCGGGAGTTAACACTGAAGCTTTCTTT
CASSDPGVNTEAFF
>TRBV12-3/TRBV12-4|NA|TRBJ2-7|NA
TGTGCCAGCAGTTTACAGGGGACCATCTACGAGCAGTACTTC
CASSLQGTIYEQYF
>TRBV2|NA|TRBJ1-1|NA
TGTGCCAGCGCCGCCGTGGGGAATACTGAAGCTTTCTTT
CASAAVGNTEAFF
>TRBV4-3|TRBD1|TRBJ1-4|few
TGCGCCAGCAGCCAAGGCCGGGACAGAAAGGAAAAACTGTTTTTT
CASSQGRDRKEKLFF
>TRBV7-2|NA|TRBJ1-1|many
TGTGCCAGCAGCTTAGTGGGCGCGGGGAACACTGAAGCTTTCTTT
CASSLVGAGNTEAFF
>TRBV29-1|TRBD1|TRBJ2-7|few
TGCAGCGAACGAGGACAGGGAAACGAGCAGTACTTC
CSERGQGNEQYF
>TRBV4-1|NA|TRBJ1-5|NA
TGCGCCAGCAGCCAAGCGGGCAATCAGCCCCAGCATTTT
CASSQAGNQPQHF
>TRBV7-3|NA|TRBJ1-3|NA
TGTGCCAGCAGCTTAGTTGGGCACAACTCTGAAAACACCATATATTTT
CASSLVGHNSENTIYF
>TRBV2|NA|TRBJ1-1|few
TGTGCCAGCAGTCCCGTAACCTTGAACACTGAAGCTTTCTTT
CASSPVTLNTEAFF
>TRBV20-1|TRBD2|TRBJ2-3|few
TGCAGTGTGATACCATCCTCGGGCAGCGGGGGGTCTACAGATACGCAGTATTTT
CSVIPSSGSGGSTDTQYF
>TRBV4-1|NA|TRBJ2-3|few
TGTGCCAGCAGCCAAGTTGGCACAGATACGCAGTATTTT
CASSQVGTDTQYF
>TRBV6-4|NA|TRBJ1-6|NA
TGTGCCACCAGACCCGATAGGAATTCACCCCTCCACTTT
CATRPDRNSPLHF
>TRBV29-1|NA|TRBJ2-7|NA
TGCAGCGTTGCCAGGGGAGGCGAGCAGTACTTC
CSVARGGEQYF
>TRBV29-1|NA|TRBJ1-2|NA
TGCAGCGTTGAAGATATCGGTTCTGGCTACACCTTC
CSVEDIGSGYTF
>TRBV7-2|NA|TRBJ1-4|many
TGTGCCAGCAGCTTAGTGGGGCGGGGTGAAAAACTGTTTTTT
CASSLVGRGEKLFF
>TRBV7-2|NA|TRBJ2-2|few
TGTGCCAGCAGCGATAGCGCGGCCCGGGAGCTGTTTTTT
CASSDSAARELFF
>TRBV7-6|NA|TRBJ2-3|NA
TGTGCCAGCAGCCCCGCGGGGACCGGCTTGGGAGATACGCAGTATTTT
CASSPAGTGLGDTQYF
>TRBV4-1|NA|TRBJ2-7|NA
TGCGCCAGCAGCTTCCTAGGGGCCTACGAGCAGTACTTC
CASSFLGAYEQYF
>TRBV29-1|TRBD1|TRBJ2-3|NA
TGCAGCGTTGAGGGACAGAGAAGCACAGATACGCAGTATTTT
CSVEGQRSTDTQYF
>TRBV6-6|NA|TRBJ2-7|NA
TGTGCCATCAAGGGAGGGGACAGATACGAGCAGTACTTC
CAIKGGDRYEQYF
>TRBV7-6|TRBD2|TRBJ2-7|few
TGTGCCAGCAGCACCCAATCCGGGGGGTACGAGCAGTACTTC
CASSTQSGGYEQYF
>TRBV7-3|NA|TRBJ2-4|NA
TGTGCCAGCAGCCTCACAAGGAGGGCGTCACTAGCCAAAAACATTCAGTACTTC
CASSLTRRASLAKNIQYF
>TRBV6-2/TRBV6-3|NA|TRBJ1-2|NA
TGTGCCAGCACGGGAGGCGATGGCTACACCTTC
CASTGGDGYTF
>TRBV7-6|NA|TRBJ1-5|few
TGTGCCAGCAGCGCCCTTCCGGGGGATAATCAGCCCCAGCATTTT
CASSALPGDNQPQHF
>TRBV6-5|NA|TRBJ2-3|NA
TGTGCCAGCAGTCTACAGGGCACAGATACGCAGTATTTT
CASSLQGTDTQYF
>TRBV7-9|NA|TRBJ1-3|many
TGTGCCAGCAGCTCGCCGAGTGAGGGCCTTGGAAACACCATATATTTT
CASSSPSEGLGNTIYF
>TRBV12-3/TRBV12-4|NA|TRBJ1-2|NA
TGTGCCAGCAGCTCTACGGCACAAGTTAACTATGGCTACACCTTC
CASSSTAQVNYGYTF
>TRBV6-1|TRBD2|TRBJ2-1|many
TGTGCCAGCATCCTAGCGGGGGGCTTCTACAATGAGCAGTTCTTC
CASILAGGFYNEQFF
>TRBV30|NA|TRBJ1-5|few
TGTGCCTGGAGTGTAACCGGGAATCAGCCCCAGCATTTT
CAWSVTGNQPQHF
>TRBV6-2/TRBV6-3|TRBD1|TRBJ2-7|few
TGTGCCAGCAGCGATACAGGGGTCGAGCAGTACTTC
CASSDTGVEQYF
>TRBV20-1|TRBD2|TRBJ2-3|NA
TGCAGTGCTAGAGATAACCTAGCGGGAGACACAGATACGCAGTATTTT
CSARDNLAGDTDTQYF
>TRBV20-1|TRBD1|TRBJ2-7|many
TGCAGTGCTAGATTTGACAGGGGATACGAGCAGTACTTC
CSARFDRGYEQYF
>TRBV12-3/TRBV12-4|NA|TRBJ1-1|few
TGTGCCAGCAGTTTGGGCAGTCCAAACTTTGAAGCTTTCTTT
CASSLGSPNFEAFF
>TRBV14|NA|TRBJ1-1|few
TGTGCCAGCAGCTTGGAGTATCGGAACACTGAAGCTTTCTTT
CASSLEYRNTEAFF
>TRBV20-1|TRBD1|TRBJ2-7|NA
TGCAGTGCTAGGGCGGACAGGGGGCCGTACGAGCAGTACTTC
CSARADRGPYEQYF
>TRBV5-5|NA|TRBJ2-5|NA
TGTGCCAGCAGCATAGACCCACTCCTTATCGAGACTCAGTACTTC
CASSIDPLLIETQYF
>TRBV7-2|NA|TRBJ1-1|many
TGTGCCAGCTCCGCCCGGGACGGCCTTTGGGAAGCTTTCTTT
CASSARDGLWEAFF
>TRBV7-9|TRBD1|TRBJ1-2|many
TGTGCCAGCAGCTTTGGACAGGGGCACTATGGCTACACCTTC
CASSFGQGHYGYTF
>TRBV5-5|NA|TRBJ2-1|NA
TGTGCCAGCAGCTTGGGGGAGATCTCCTACAATGAGCAGTTCTTC
CASSLGEISYNEQFF
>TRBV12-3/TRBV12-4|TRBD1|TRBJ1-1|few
TGTGCCAGCAGCTCGGACAGGGCCGGGGAGGGGAACACTGAAGCTTTCTTT
CASSSDRAGEGNTEAFF
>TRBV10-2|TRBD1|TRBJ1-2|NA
TGCGCCAGCAGTGAATGGGGACAGGGGGTAGGCTACACCTTC
CASSEWGQGVGYTF
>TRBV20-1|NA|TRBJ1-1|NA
TGCAGTGCTAGCAGATACACTGAAGCTTTCTTT
CSASRYTEAFF
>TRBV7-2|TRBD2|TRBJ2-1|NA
TGTGCCAGCAGCTTTCTAGCGGGGGGGCCCGGGTTCTACAATGAGCAGTTCTTC
CASSFLAGGPGFYNEQFF
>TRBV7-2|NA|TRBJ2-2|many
TGTGCCAGCAGCTTGGGACTTAGACAGGCGGGCGGGGAGCTGTTTTTT
CASSLGLRQAGGELFF
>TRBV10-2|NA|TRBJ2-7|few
TGCGCCAGCAGTGACAGGGCCTACGAGCAGTACTTC
CASSDRAYEQYF
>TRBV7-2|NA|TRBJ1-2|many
TGTGCCAGCAGCTTAGAGTTCCGAAACTATGGCTACACCTTC
CASSLEFRNYGYTF
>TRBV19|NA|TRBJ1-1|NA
TGTGCCAGTAGTATAGGGGTCGGGGGAATTGGGACTGAAGCTTTCTTT
CASSIGVGGIGTEAFF
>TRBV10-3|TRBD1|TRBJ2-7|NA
TGTGCCATCAGTCGGGACAGGGAAGACTACGAGCAGTACTTC
CAISRDREDYEQYF
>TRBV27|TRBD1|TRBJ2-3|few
TGTGCCAGCAGAGTCTCCGGGACAGCACAGACAGATACGCAGTATTTT
CASRVSGTAQTDTQYF
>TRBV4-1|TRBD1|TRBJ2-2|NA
TGCGCCAGCAGCCAGGGCAGGGGGTGGGTGGCCGGGGAGCTGTTTTTT
CASSQGRGWVAGELFF
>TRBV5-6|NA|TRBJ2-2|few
TGTGCCAGCAGCCCGGACGGGAGGAACACCGGGGAGCTGTTTTTT
CASSPDGRNTGELFF
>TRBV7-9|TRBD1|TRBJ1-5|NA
TGTGCCAGCAGCTTCATAACAGGGGAGGGTGAGAACCAGCCCCAGCATTTT
CASSFITGEGENQPQHF
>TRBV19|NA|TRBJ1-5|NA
TGTGCCAGTAATCGGGCCCCGGGCACGAATCAGCCCCAGCATTTT
CASNRAPGTNQPQHF
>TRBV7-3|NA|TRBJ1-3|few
TGTGCCAGCAGCCCTGGGGGGCCAGCAGGGTCCATATATTTT
CASSPGGPAGSIYF